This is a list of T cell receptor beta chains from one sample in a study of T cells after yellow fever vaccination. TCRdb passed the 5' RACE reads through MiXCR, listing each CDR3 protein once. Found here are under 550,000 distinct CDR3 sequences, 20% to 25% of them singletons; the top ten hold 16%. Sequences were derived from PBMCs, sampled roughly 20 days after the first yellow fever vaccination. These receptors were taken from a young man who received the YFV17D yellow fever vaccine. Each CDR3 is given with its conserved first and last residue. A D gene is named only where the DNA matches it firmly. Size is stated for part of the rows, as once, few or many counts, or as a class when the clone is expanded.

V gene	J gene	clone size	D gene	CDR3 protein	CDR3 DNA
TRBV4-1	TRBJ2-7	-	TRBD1	CASSQGDRVAYEQYF	TGCGCCAGCAGCCAAGGGGACAGGGTGGCCTACGAGCAGTACTTC
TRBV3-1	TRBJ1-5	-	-	CASSPYGGNQPQHF	TGTGCCAGCAGCCCATATGGGGGAAATCAGCCCCAGCATTTT
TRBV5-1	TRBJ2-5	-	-	CASSLISSVETQYF	TGCGCCAGCAGCTTGATCAGCTCCGTGGAGACCCAGTACTTC
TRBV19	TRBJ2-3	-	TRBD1	CASSIDRGTDTQYF	TGTGCCAGTAGTATTGACAGGGGGACAGATACGCAGTATTTT
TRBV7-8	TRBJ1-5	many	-	CASSHWRGGGRNQPQHF	TGTGCCAGCAGTCACTGGAGGGGCGGGGGCCGCAATCAGCCCCAGCATTTT
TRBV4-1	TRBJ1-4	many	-	CASSKNSREDEKLFF	TGCGCCAGCAGCAAAAACAGCAGGGAAGACGAAAAACTGTTTTTT
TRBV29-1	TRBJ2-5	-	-	CSGRATGETQYF	TGCAGCGGGAGGGCGACTGGAGAGACCCAGTACTTC
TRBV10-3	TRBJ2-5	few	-	CAISATRNRQETQYF	TGTGCCATCAGCGCAACCCGGAACCGTCAAGAGACCCAGTACTTC
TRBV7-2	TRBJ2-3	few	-	CASSSFIQYGSTDTQYF	TGTGCCAGCAGCTCCTTTATACAATATGGTAGCACAGATACGCAGTATTTT
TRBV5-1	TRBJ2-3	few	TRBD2	CASSSRGGGDTQYF	TGCGCCAGCAGCTCGCGGGGGGGAGGAGATACGCAGTATTTT
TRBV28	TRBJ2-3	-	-	CASSLPPAAGARDTQYF	TGTGCCAGCAGTTTACCCCCCGCGGCGGGGGCCAGAGATACGCAGTATTTT
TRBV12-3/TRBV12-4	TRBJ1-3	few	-	CASSFFTFGNTIYF	TGTGCCAGCAGTTTCTTCACATTTGGAAACACCATATATTTT
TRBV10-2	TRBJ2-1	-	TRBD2	CATRLAGGSNEQFF	TGCGCCACAAGACTAGCGGGGGGGTCCAATGAGCAGTTCTTC
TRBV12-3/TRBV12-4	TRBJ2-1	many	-	CASSISRGEQFF	TGTGCCAGCAGCATTTCCCGGGGTGAGCAGTTCTTC
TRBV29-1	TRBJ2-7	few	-	CSVEGVRGNEQYF	TGCAGCGTTGAAGGGGTAAGAGGGAACGAGCAGTACTTC
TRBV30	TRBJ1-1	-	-	CAWRASGTEAFF	TGTGCCTGGCGAGCATCGGGCACTGAAGCTTTCTTT
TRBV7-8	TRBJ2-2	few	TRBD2	CASSLRTRGESNTGELFF	TGTGCCAGCAGCTTAAGAACGCGGGGGGAATCTAACACCGGGGAGCTGTTTTTT
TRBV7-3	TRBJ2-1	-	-	CASSVRGWNEQFF	TGTGCCAGCAGCGTCCGGGGGTGGAATGAGCAGTTCTTC
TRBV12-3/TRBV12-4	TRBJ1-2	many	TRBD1	CASSSGQANYGYTF	TGTGCCAGCAGTTCGGGACAGGCAAACTATGGCTACACCTTC
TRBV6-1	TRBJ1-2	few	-	CATHPRGAGYGYTF	TGTGCCACTCACCCCCGGGGGGCGGGGTATGGCTACACCTTC
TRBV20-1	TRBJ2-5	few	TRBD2	CSAPPGLAVRGRETQYF	TGCAGTGCCCCCCCCGGACTAGCGGTCCGGGGGAGGGAGACCCAGTACTTC
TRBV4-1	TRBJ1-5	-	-	CASRPDPASNQPQHF	TGCGCCAGCAGGCCTGACCCCGCCTCCAATCAGCCCCAGCATTTT
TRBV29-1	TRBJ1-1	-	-	CSVLGALNTEAFF	TGCAGCGTCCTCGGGGCTTTGAACACTGAAGCTTTCTTT
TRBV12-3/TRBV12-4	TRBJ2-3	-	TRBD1	CASTLQGGPDTQYF	TGTGCCAGCACACTACAGGGGGGCCCAGATACGCAGTATTTT
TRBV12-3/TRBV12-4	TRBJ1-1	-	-	CASSLQALEAFF	TGTGCCAGCAGTTTACAAGCCCTAGAAGCTTTCTTT
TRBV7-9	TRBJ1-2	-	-	CASSQDGNYGYTF	TGTGCCAGCAGCCAGGACGGGAACTATGGCTACACCTTC
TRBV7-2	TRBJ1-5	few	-	CASSLRDPGNQPQHF	TGTGCCAGCAGCTTACGGGATCCGGGGAATCAGCCCCAGCATTTT
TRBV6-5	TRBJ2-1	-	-	CASSFWGAAGPYNEQFF	TGTGCCAGCAGTTTTTGGGGTGCGGCTGGGCCCTACAATGAGCAGTTCTTC
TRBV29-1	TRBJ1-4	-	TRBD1	CSVITGGKLFF	TGCAGCGTGATCACAGGGGGAAAACTGTTTTTT
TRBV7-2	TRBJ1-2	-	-	CASSLRGGGGYGYTF	TGTGCCAGCAGCTTAAGGGGGGGAGGTGGCTATGGCTACACCTTC